What follows is one TCR beta chain and its context. What it binds is not known. This CDR3 spans 17 amino acids. The data derive from a study of brain T cells in children with intractable seizures. Sequencing was limited to surgery cases with top T cell transcript signatures in brain tissue. Regarding the study as a whole: Pre- and post-surgery blood differed in depth, so pre-surgery absences may be undersampling. Patients' HCMV serostatus was unknown; virus specificity rests on CDR3 similarity alone.

TCRdb's table, derived via immunoSEQ multiplex PCR, lists solely in-frame clones and lacks some. The sample has tens of thousands of clones; approximately 94% are singletons. The receptor was isolated from a boy under two years old with tuberous sclerosis and intractable seizures. This chain connects TRBV21-1 to TRBJ1-4. TRBV21-1 is flagged as a pseudogene. The specimen was peripheral blood, collected at surgery. CDR3 in amino acids: CASSKLGGSRGCEKLFF. CDR3 in DNA: TGTGCCAGCAGCAAATTGGGGGGGTCCAGGGGTTGTGAAAAACTGTTTTTT.